This note documents a single TCR beta chain sequence. There is no known antigen for this receptor. No much larger clone is present one base from it, and per-base qualities are unavailable. The CDR3 runs 12 amino acids, cysteine and phenylalanine included. Only CDR3 DNA is held: 36 bases, read in frame from base 1. Relative to germline, V is 7 bases shorter and J is 6 bases shorter, with 12 bases between their ends. The germline V gene specifies SNHLY as CDR1 and FYNNEI as CDR2. This record comes from a study of OX40 agonist ivuxolimab in advanced cancers. In terms of the full investigation: Ivuxolimab was a fully human IgG2 agonistic monoclonal antibody targeting the costimulatory receptor OX40 (CD134). The purpose of peripheral TCRbeta sequencing was to test whether ivuxolimab changed TCR sequence diversity and led to clonal T-cell expansion. The paper covers the monotherapy dose-escalation part of the phase I ivuxolimab trial, which included N of about 50 patients. Prior anti-PD-1, anti-PD-L1 or anti-CTLA-4 therapy was permitted, and checkpoint inhibitors had been received by less than 45% of dose-escalation patients. Intravenous ivuxolimab was administered to patients every 2 weeks at six dose levels: 0.01, 0.1, 0.3, 1.5, 3 and 10 mg/kg. Partial responses were achieved by three dose-escalation patients, of whom one had hepatocellular carcinoma and two had cutaneous melanoma. In the dose-escalation cohort, 82.7% of patients were male, and the mean age was approximately 55 years, with a range of 23 to 79. Of the approximately 54 dose-escalation patients, hepatocellular carcinoma was present in about 19, melanoma in approximately 15, renal cell carcinoma in 9 and head and neck cancer in 9.

The trial excluded patients who had a history of autoimmune disease or who were on systemic immunosuppression. Peripheral blood for TCR sequencing was collected from all dose cohorts at baseline, on cycle 4 day 1, and on cycle 7 day 1. The samples were drawn from a first-in-human, open-label, multicenter phase I dose-escalation trial of ivuxolimab. The trial enrolled adults with locally advanced or metastatic head and neck squamous cell, hepatocellular, melanoma or renal cell carcinoma. Before TCR sequencing, CD4+ T cells and CD8+ T cells were sorted from peripheral blood as separate populations. To sequence the TCRbeta CDR3 region, genomic DNA was isolated from the sorted cells. The immunoSEQ Assay was used to sequence the TCRbeta CDR3 regions. This immuneACCESS table, as held by TCRdb, lists in-frame sequences with V and J called but not all clones. Of the missing ones, under half trace to an unresolved V gene in checked studies; the others have no known cause. The sample profile shows about 18,000 clones; 85% to 90% of them were found once. The ten largest clones add up to 30% to 35% of the sample.

Overall study outcomes, separate from this receptor: Antigen specificity was not determined for the clonally expanded peripheral T cells. At doses from 0.1 to 3.0 mg/kg, clonal expansion was seen in both CD4+ and CD8+ blood T cells between baseline and week 6. In the 0.1-3.0 mg/kg groups, partial responders were among the patients with the lowest normalized peripheral clonal expansion, particularly in CD8+ T cells. After ivuxolimab, CD8+ T cells had more expanded clones than CD4+ T cells on average. Low levels of normalized T-cell clonal expansion were also seen in some nonresponding patients.

This TCR derives from an adult with an advanced solid tumor such as melanoma, head and neck, liver or kidney cancer. The sample consisted of CD4+ or CD8+ T cells sorted from blood, taken in a trial of the OX40 agonist ivuxolimab. Rearrangement joined TRBV2 to TRBJ1-2, with TRBD1 perhaps the D gene, on 5 matching bases. This receptor has the CDR3 CASIGTGHGYTF. The sequenced DNA is TGTGCCAGCATAGGGACCGGGCATGGCTACACCTTC.